These 18 T cell receptor beta chains originate from one sample sequenced in a study of blood T cells in healthy people across ages. Using a J-beta primer mix together with a sample-barcoded 5' primer, a second PCR was run for roughly 6 to 11 cycles. In TCRdb, the 5' RACE reads were re-called with MiXCR into one record per CDR3 protein. The sample has around 500,000 distinct CDR3 sequences, about 25% seen once. This sample also appeared in a second study, on T cells of mothers and their children.

The sequencing input was blood. Receptor source: a boy aged 2 to 10 in good health.

This clonotype was seen a handful of times. The rearrangement joins TRBV30 to TRBJ1-1; 7 bases fit TRBD1. This CDR3 comprises 14 residues. Germline-derived CDR1 and CDR2 are GTSNPN and SVGIG (reference sequence). V lost 3 bases and J lost 1; bases outside the gene matches: 5. The CDR3: CAWSLGQANTEAFF. Written as DNA, the CDR3 is TGTGCCTGGAGCCTCGGACAGGCGAACACTGAAGCTTTCTTT.

This clonotype was seen a handful of times. The chain combines TRBV29-1 with TRBJ1-1; maybe TRBD1 (5 bases). Germline V gives CDR1 SQVTM, CDR2 ANQGSEA. The CDR3 loop spans 13 amino acids. Trimming took 6 bases from V and 2 from J, leaving 13 bases between them. The DNA for the CDR3 is TGCAGCGTGCTGGGGCAGATAAACACTGAAGCTTTCTTT. It is translated as CSVLGQINTEAFF.

This chain uses TRBV20-1 with TRBJ2-2; 9 bases fit TRBD1. This CDR3 region has 15 residues. Trimming at V came to 2 bases and at J to 1 base, leaving 2 bases not matched to a gene. CDR1 is DFQATT, CDR2 SNEGSKA, per germline (reference sequence). CDR3 in amino acids: CSARQGQGNTGELFF. The CDR3 bases are TGCAGTGCTAGACAGGGACAGGGGAACACCGGGGAGCTGTTTTTT.

Many counts were recorded for this clonotype. This chain links TRBV28 with TRBJ2-7; 10 nucleotides match TRBD2. From germline, CDR1 is MDHEN and CDR2 SYDVKM. The CDR3 contains 13 residues. After removal of 10 bases from V and 1 base from J, the junction contained 4 bases not matched to a gene. CDR3 bases: TGTGCCACCAGGACTAGCGGTTCCTACGAGCAGTACTTC. It encodes CATRTSGSYEQYF.

The V call is TRBV6-5, the J call TRBJ1-2; possibly TRBD1 for D (5 bases). The CDR3 has 13 amino acids. In germline, CDR1 is MNHEY, CDR2 SVGAGI. V was shortened by 4 bases and J by 8 bases, with 14 bases between the two germline ends. The CDR3 coding sequence is TGTGCCAGCAGTTTGGGGAGGGGCTCCGGCTACACCTTC. It yields the protein CASSLGRGSGYTF.

This clonotype was seen just once. V is TRBV27 and J is TRBJ1-6; D remains unclear. Trimming stripped 6 bases from V and 10 bases from J, with 10 bases between. This CDR3 is built from 12 residues. Germline CDR1 is MNHEY and CDR2 is SMNVEV (reference sequence). The CDR3 protein is CASSQQGSPLHF. The CDR3 coding sequence is TGTGCCAGCAGCCAACAAGGGTCACCCCTCCACTTT.

V gene TRBV28 combines with J gene TRBJ2-7; D perhaps matches TRBD2 (5 bases). Germline values: CDR1 MDHEN, CDR2 SYDVKM. CDR3 length: 14 residues. V shed 8 bases and J shed 2 bases, with 16 bases lying between them. In DNA form, the CDR3 reads TGTGCCAGCCCTTCGAGCGGCAGGCCCTACGAGCAGTACTTC. Translated: CASPSSGRPYEQYF.

This clonotype was seen a handful of times. The genes are TRBV7-2 and TRBJ2-5, with TRBD1 matching over 7 bases. The ends lost 5 bases at V and 4 bases at J; junction bases unmatched: 10. From germline, CDR1 is SGHTA and CDR2 FQGNSA. The CDR3 contains 15 residues. CDR3 region: CASSTRQGASETQYF. Written as DNA, the CDR3 is TGTGCCAGCAGCACCCGACAGGGAGCCTCAGAGACCCAGTACTTC.

V usage is TRBV9 and J usage is TRBJ2-2, with 9 bases matching TRBD1. The CDR3 totals 15 residues. Germline values: CDR1 SGDLS, CDR2 YYNGEE. Trimming cost V 3 bases and J 7 bases; bases outside gene matches: 7. Written as DNA, the CDR3 is TGTGCCAGCAGCGGCCCCCGGACAGGGGTCGGGGAGCTGTTTTTT. Translating it yields CASSGPRTGVGELFF. Drawing the rest from reference TRBV9 and TRBJ2-2, the complete variable domain is DSGVTQTPKHLITATGQRVTLRCSPRSGDLSVYWYQQSLDQGLQFLIQYYNGEERAKGNILERFSAQQFPDLHSELNLSSLELGDSALYFCASSGPRTGVGELFFGEGSRLTVL.

The J gene is TRBJ1-2, the V gene TRBV7-8, with D unresolved. The length of the CDR3 is 13 residues. Germline V gene sequence: CDR1 SGHVS, CDR2 FQNEAQ. V was clipped by 5 bases and J by 5 bases, with 12 bases between them. The CDR3 sequence is CASSLRISYGYTF. CDR3 DNA: TGTGCCAGCAGCCTTCGGATATCATATGGCTACACCTTC.

J is TRBJ2-4 and V is TRBV12-3 or TRBV12-4, with a possible D match to TRBD1 (7 bases). The CDR3 spans 18 residues. V gave up 6 bases and J gave up 0 bases, with 21 bases separating them. The CDR3 here is CASSWGDRQFLAKNIQYF. The CDR3 coding sequence is TGTGCCAGCAGCTGGGGGGACAGACAGTTCCTAGCCAAAAACATTCAGTACTTC.

In regard to this clonotype: At one of its ends the junction is not consistent with the germline gene, which may arise from a read error. The chain recombines TRBV12-3 or TRBV12-4 with TRBJ2-3; TRBD1 matches at 7 bases. The CDR3 spans 16 residues. Here the CDR3 DNA reads TGTGCCAGCAGTCCCCAGGGGACAGATAGCACAGATGCGCAGTATTTT. This gives the protein CASSPQGTDSTDAQYF.

V is TRBV4-2 and J is TRBJ2-3; D gene uncertain. The germline V and J ends were trimmed by 0 bases and 10 bases, with 11 bases remaining between them. Germline CDR1 is LGHNA and CDR2 is YNFKEQ. CDR3 length equals 13 residues. CDR3 in amino acids: CASSQESGQAQYF. CDR3 nucleotides: TGTGCCAGCAGCCAAGAATCCGGTCAGGCGCAGTATTTT.

The rearrangement joins TRBV20-1 to TRBJ2-1; TRBD2 agrees at 9 bases. The CDR3 length is 15 residues. The ends lost 5 bases at V and 7 bases at J; junction bases unmatched: 12. CDR1 is DFQATT and CDR2 is SNEGSKA in the germline V gene (reference sequence). The DNA for the CDR3 is TGCAGTGCTCTCGCCGGGGGCGGGAGGGGGAATGAGCAGTTCTTC. Translation: CSALAGGGRGNEQFF.

CDR3 sequence reads: CASSYGQGNIQYF. The CDR3 DNA reads as TGTGCCAGCAGTTACGGCCAGGGAAACATTCAGTACTTC. This chain connects TRBV6-5 to TRBJ2-4; weak D call: TRBD1 (5 bases). CDR1 is MNHEY, CDR2 SVGAGI, per germline. V was shortened by 2 bases and J by 6 bases, with 8 bases between the two germline ends. The CDR3 is made up of 13 amino acids.

The chain couples TRBV20-1 to TRBJ1-5; D gene uncertain. Germline V gene data show CDR1 as DFQATT and CDR2 as SNEGSKA (reference sequence). The V gene lost 3 bases and the J gene lost 2 bases, with 5 bases spanning the gap. The CDR3 is made up of 12 amino acids. The CDR3, as DNA: TGCAGTGCTAGTGGTCGCAATCAGCCCCAGCATTTT. It translates to CSASGRNQPQHF.

This clonotype was observed a few times. The V and J genes are TRBV7-9 and TRBJ2-7; D may be TRBD1 (5 bases). Trimming stripped 4 bases from V and 3 bases from J, with 10 bases between. The CDR3 loop spans 13 amino acids. Per germline, CDR1 SEHNR and CDR2 FQNEAQ (reference sequence). CDR3 amino acids: CASSWGTYYEQYF. The CDR3 DNA is TGTGCCAGCAGCTGGGGCACCTACTACGAGCAGTACTTC. The entire variable domain, with the rest obtained from reference TRBV7-9 and TRBJ2-7, is as follows: DTGVSQNPRHKITKRGQNVTFRCDPISEHNRLYWYRQTLGQGPEFLTYFQNEAQLEKSRLLSDRFSAERPKGSFSTLEIQRTEQGDSAMYLCASSWGTYYEQYFGPGTRLTVT.

In this sample, this clonotype turned up a few times. This sequence joins TRBV25-1 and TRBJ2-5, with 8 bases identical to TRBD1. The CDR3 is made up of 13 amino acids. Trimming took 8 bases from V and 5 from J; bases not matched to a gene: 7. CDR1 MGHDK and CDR2 SYGVNS come from the germline V gene. CDR3 loop: CASGPRGHETQYF. Written as DNA, the CDR3 is TGTGCCAGCGGCCCCAGGGGGCACGAGACCCAGTACTTC.